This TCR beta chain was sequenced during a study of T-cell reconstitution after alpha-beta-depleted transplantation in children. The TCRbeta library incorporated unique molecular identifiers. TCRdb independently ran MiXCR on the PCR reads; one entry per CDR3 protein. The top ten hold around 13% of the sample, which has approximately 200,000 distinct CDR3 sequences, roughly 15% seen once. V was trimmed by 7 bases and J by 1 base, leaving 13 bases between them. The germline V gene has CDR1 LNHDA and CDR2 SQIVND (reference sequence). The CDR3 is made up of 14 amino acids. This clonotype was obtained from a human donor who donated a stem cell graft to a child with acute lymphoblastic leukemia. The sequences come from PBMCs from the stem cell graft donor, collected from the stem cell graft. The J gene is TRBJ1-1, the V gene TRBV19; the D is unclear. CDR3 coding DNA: TGTGCCAGTAAGGCCACCTGGGGGAACACTGAAGCTTTCTTT. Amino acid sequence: CASKATWGNTEAFF.